This passage covers 14 T cell receptor beta chains from one sample sequenced in a study of T-cell memory formation after mild COVID-19. TCRdb re-analysed the 5' RACE reads in MiXCR, keeping a single row per CDR3 protein. This table holds 450,000 to 650,000 distinct CDR3 sequences, roughly 17% found once. The sample comprised PBMCs or a T cell subset sorted from them (not recorded which). Receptor source: an adult woman who had mild COVID-19 (a few samples of this study predate the infection). Cell type and time point are not known.

The genes are TRBV7-3 and TRBJ1-1; 8 nucleotides match TRBD1. CDR1 is SGHTA, CDR2 FQGTGA, per germline. The trim removed 1 base at V and 6 bases at J, leaving 10 bases unmatched. The CDR3 runs to 16 residues. The CDR3 is CASSLNPGGHPPEAFF. CDR3 DNA: TGTGCCAGCAGCTTAAATCCAGGGGGCCATCCCCCTGAAGCTTTCTTT. Filled out from reference TRBV7-3 and TRBJ1-1, the complete variable domain reads GAGVSQTPSNKVTEKGKYVELRCDPISGHTALYWYRQSLGQGPEFLIYFQGTGAADDSGLPNDRFFAVRPEGSVSTLKIQRTERGDSAVYLCASSLNPGGHPPEAFFGQGTRLTVV.

At least ten counts were recorded for this clonotype. This sequence joins TRBV20-1 and TRBJ2-3; 12 bases agree with TRBD1. Germline CDR1 is DFQATT and CDR2 is SNEGSKA (reference sequence). There are 13 residues in the CDR3. V lost 6 bases, J lost 6 bases, and 4 bases stayed unmatched. The CDR3 spells CSAGTGGADTQYF. The CDR3 DNA reads as TGCAGTGCGGGGACAGGGGGCGCGGATACGCAGTATTTT.

The sample holds a few counts of this clonotype. The rearrangement uses TRBV24-1 and TRBJ1-2; TRBD1 agrees at 8 bases. Germline V gives CDR1 KGHDR, CDR2 SFDVKD. J lost 7 bases, V lost 6 bases, and 6 bases had no gene match. The CDR3 length is 13 residues. CDR3 residues: CATSRQGASGYTF. The CDR3 DNA reads TGTGCCACCAGTCGTCAGGGGGCCTCTGGCTACACCTTC.

This clonotype was seen a handful of times. The chain couples TRBV29-1 to TRBJ1-1; 8 nucleotides agree with TRBD1. The trim removed 4 bases at V and 5 bases at J, leaving 9 bases unmatched. This CDR3 region has 14 residues. Germline-derived CDR1 and CDR2 are SQVTM and ANQGSEA. The CDR3 sequence is CSVVVQGARTEAFF. As DNA, the CDR3 is TGCAGCGTTGTAGTGCAGGGGGCACGGACTGAAGCTTTCTTT. Based on the CDR3 plus reference TRBV29-1 and TRBJ1-1, the full variable domain is SAVISQKPSRDICQRGTSLTIQCQVDSQVTMMFWYRQQPGQSLTLIATANQGSEATYESGFVIDKFPISRPNLTFSTLTVSNMSPEDSSIYLCSVVVQGARTEAFFGQGTRLTVV.

This clonotype was detected only a few times. This chain connects TRBV20-1 to TRBJ2-1; 10 bases match TRBD2. Germline V CDR1 and CDR2: DFQATT, SNEGSKA (reference sequence). CDR3 length: 15 residues. Trimming took 0 bases from V and 5 from J; bases not matched to a gene: 4. CDR3 DNA: TGCAGTGCTAGAGAGTCACTAGCGGGAAACAATGAGCAGTTCTTC. Residues: CSARESLAGNNEQFF.

In its sample, this clonotype was seen a few times. V usage is TRBV27 and J usage is TRBJ1-1; D unresolved. In germline, CDR1 is MNHEY, CDR2 SMNVEV (reference sequence). V was pared by 4 bases and J by 1 base, with 10 bases between. The CDR3 loop spans 14 amino acids. In nucleotides, the CDR3 is TGTGCCAGCAGTTCTAGACACAAGAACACTGAAGCTTTCTTT. Protein product: CASSSRHKNTEAFF.

V is TRBV3-1 and J is TRBJ2-1; D might be TRBD1 (6 bases). V dropped 3 bases and J dropped 2 bases, with 17 bases sitting between them. In germline, CDR1 is LGHDT, CDR2 YNNKEL (reference sequence). This CDR3 spans 17 amino acids. The CDR3 here is CASSHTQREGAYNEQFF. In nucleotides, the CDR3 is TGTGCCAGCAGCCACACTCAACGAGAGGGGGCCTACAATGAGCAGTTCTTC.

This chain links TRBV5-1 with TRBJ1-1, with D maybe TRBD1 (6 bases). The CDR3 is 15 residues long. From germline, CDR1 is SGHRS and CDR2 YFSETQ. Trimming took 0 bases from V and 1 from J, leaving 10 bases between them. CDR3 coding DNA: TGCGCCAGCAGCTTGGCAAGGACAGAGAACACTGAAGCTTTCTTT. Its translation: CASSLARTENTEAFF.

This clonotype was counted at least ten times. This chain links TRBV10-3 with TRBJ2-1; 14 bases fit TRBD2. The V segment lost 0 bases and the J segment 7 bases; nucleotides outside the gene matches: 5. Germline values: CDR1 ENHRY, CDR2 SYGVKD. The CDR3 is 17 amino acids. This CDR3 reads CAISESGGLAGENEQFF. The CDR3 coding sequence is TGTGCCATCAGTGAGTCGGGGGGACTAGCGGGAGAGAATGAGCAGTTCTTC.

The chain employs TRBV19 and TRBJ2-1, with D perhaps TRBD1 or TRBD2 (5 bases each). This CDR3 is built from 13 residues. CDR1 LNHDA and CDR2 SQIVND come from the germline V gene (reference sequence). The CDR3 protein is CASRRGERNEQFF. CDR3 nucleotide sequence: TGTGCATCACGTCGAGGGGAGCGTAATGAGCAGTTCTTC.

This chain links TRBV29-1 with TRBJ1-1, with 7 bases identical to TRBD1. The V gene end was trimmed by 5 bases and the J gene end by 3 bases; junction bases not matched to a gene: 15. Germline V gene data show CDR1 as SQVTM and CDR2 as ANQGSEA. CDR3 length: 16 residues. This CDR3 reads CSVINRGAKIDTEAFF. CDR3 sequence (DNA): TGCAGCGTTATAAACAGGGGAGCCAAGATAGACACTGAAGCTTTCTTT. The full variable domain, in which reference TRBV29-1 and TRBJ1-1 provide the parts outside the CDR3, is SAVISQKPSRDICQRGTSLTIQCQVDSQVTMMFWYRQQPGQSLTLIATANQGSEATYESGFVIDKFPISRPNLTFSTLTVSNMSPEDSSIYLCSVINRGAKIDTEAFFGQGTRLTVV.

This clonotype has a handful of counts. The chain employs TRBV5-4 and TRBJ2-7, with TRBD2 matching 7 bases. This CDR3 has 15 amino acids. Germline V gene sequence: CDR1 SGHNT, CDR2 YYREEE (reference sequence). The J segment lost 3 bases and the V segment lost 0 bases, leaving 6 bases of the junction unmatched. CDR3 amino acids: CASSLEAGDHYEQYF. DNA for the CDR3: TGTGCCAGCAGCTTGGAGGCGGGAGACCACTACGAGCAGTACTTC.

This clonotype was detected only a few times. The V gene is TRBV20-1, the J gene TRBJ2-1; 12 nucleotides match TRBD1. V lost 1 base and J lost 8; bases outside the gene matches: 3. The CDR3 contains 14 residues. The germline V gene has CDR1 DFQATT and CDR2 SNEGSKA (reference sequence). CDR3: CSARGGQGADEQFF. Written as DNA, the CDR3 is TGCAGTGCTAGAGGGGGACAGGGGGCCGATGAGCAGTTCTTC.

This clonotype was counted at least ten times. The chain is built from TRBV5-1 and TRBJ2-1, with D perhaps TRBD2 (5 bases). CDR1 and CDR2 from the germline V gene are SGHRS and YFSETQ. The length of the CDR3 is 18 residues. Deletions cut 0 bases from V and 6 bases from J, with 22 bases between. The CDR3 nucleotides are TGCGCCAGCAGCTTGGATAGCCTAGCAGCCAAACCTGGCAATGAGCAGTTCTTC. It codes for CASSLDSLAAKPGNEQFF. Complete variable domain (other parts from reference TRBV5-1 and TRBJ2-1): KAGVTQTPRYLIKTRGQQVTLSCSPISGHRSVSWYQQTPGQGLQFLFEYFSETQRNKGNFPGRFSGRQFSNSRSEMNVSTLELGDSALYLCASSLDSLAAKPGNEQFFGPGTRLTVL.